A single T cell receptor beta chain is shown here with its context. Germline CDR1 and CDR2: MNHEY and SMNVEV (reference sequence). Between the trimmed V and J ends, which lost 3 bases and 2 bases, there was a span of 7 bases. The CDR3 runs 13 residues. Extraction and reverse transcription of RNA yielded cDNA as the sequencing template. Sequencing was performed with immunoSEQ multiplex PCR; in TCRdb, only in-frame clones are kept and a portion is missing. Among approximately 150,000 clones listed, 58% were seen once. This sample is drawn from a study of CD8+ T cells in alopecia areata. Study information: For the treated group, dosing was oral tofacitinib at 5 to 10 mg twice daily.

Described treatment: oral pan-JAK inhibitor, 5-10 mg twice daily. The chain joins TRBV27 to TRBJ1-2; no definite D call. This TCR came from a human donor with alopecia areata. This specimen was CD4+ T cells sorted from blood, taken between weeks 55 and 70, from a patient treated with tofacitinib. This chain's CDR3 is CASSFAGNYGYTF. CDR3 nucleotides: TGTGCCAGCAGTTTTGCAGGCAACTATGGCTACACCTTC.